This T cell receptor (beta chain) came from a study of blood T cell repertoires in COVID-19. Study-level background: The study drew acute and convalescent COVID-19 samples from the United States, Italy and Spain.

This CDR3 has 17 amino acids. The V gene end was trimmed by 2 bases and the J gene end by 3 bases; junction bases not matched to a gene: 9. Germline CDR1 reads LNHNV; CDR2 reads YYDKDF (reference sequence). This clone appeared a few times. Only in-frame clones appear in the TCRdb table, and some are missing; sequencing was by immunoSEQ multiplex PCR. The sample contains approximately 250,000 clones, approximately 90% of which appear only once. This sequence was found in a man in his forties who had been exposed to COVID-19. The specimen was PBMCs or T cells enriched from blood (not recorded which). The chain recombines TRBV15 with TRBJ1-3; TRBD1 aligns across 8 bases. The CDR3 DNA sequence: TGTGCCACCAGCAGAAACCTAGGACAGGGAAGTGGAAACACCATATATTTT. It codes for CATSRNLGQGSGNTIYF.